The 3 T cell receptor beta chains in this list originate from one sample, sequenced in a study of beta chain features in type 1 diabetes. Their recognized antigens are unknown. Study-level results: There was a moderate but significant shortening of TCRB CDR3s in all four CD4+ subsets of Type 1 diabetes patients.

Of the isolated RNA, all was reverse transcribed, and so the sequenced material was expressed TCRB transcripts. The assay was immunoSEQ multiplex PCR, and TCRdb's table has in-frame clones only and misses some. The sample comprises more than 100,000 clones, roughly 28% of which are singletons, and more than 0.5% rests with the top ten. Material: central memory CD4+ T cells from blood. These receptors were obtained from a young woman with type 1 diabetes.

This clone was picked up a small number of times. The chain employs TRBV7-9 and TRBJ1-1, with TRBD1 matching 10 bases. The CDR3 runs 16 residues. V lost 5 bases to trimming and J lost 4 bases; unmatched junction nucleotides: 10. The germline gives CDR1 SEHNR, CDR2 FQNEAQ (reference sequence). CDR3 coding DNA: TGTGCCAGCAGCCCGGGGGACAGGGGTTTGGGCACTGAAGCTTTCTTT. Translated: CASSPGDRGLGTEAFF. Together with reference TRBV7-9 and TRBJ1-1, the CDR3 gives the full variable domain: DTGVSQNPRHKITKRGQNVTFRCDPISEHNRLYWYRQTLGQGPEFLTYFQNEAQLEKSRLLSDRFSAERPKGSFSTLEIQRTEQGDSAMYLCASSPGDRGLGTEAFFGQGTRLTVV.

This chain joins TRBV4-1 and TRBJ1-4, with D possibly being TRBD1 (5 bases). Germline CDR1 MGHRA, CDR2 YSYEKL. Deletions cut 1 base from V and 7 bases from J, with 16 bases between. CDR3 length: 16 residues. For the CDR3, the DNA is TGCGCCAGCAGCCAAGGCGGGGACCCCTGGGGTGAAAAACTGTTTTTT. This codes for CASSQGGDPWGEKLFF.

J is TRBJ2-3 and V is TRBV7-2; TRBD2 matches at 10 bases. The CDR3 length is 20 residues. Losses at the gene ends were 0 bases for V and 2 bases for J; bases not matched to a gene: 14. Germline V gene data show CDR1 as SGHTA and CDR2 as FQGNSA. The DNA for the CDR3 is TGTGCCAGCAGCTTAGCACCTACTAGCGGGGCCCGACTTATCACAGATACGCAGTATTTT. Encoded protein: CASSLAPTSGARLITDTQYF.